This is a list of T cell receptor beta chains from one sample in a study of shared clonotypes between healthy human individuals. Libraries were prepared by immunoSEQ multiplex PCR; TCRdb keeps only in-frame clonotypes and omits some of them. The data show more than 2,000,000 clones, more than 80% seen once. The sample comprised naive CD4+ T cells sorted from blood. These receptor sequences come from a man between 18 and 35 years old in good health. The CDR3 runs from the conserved cysteine through the conserved F or W. A D gene is named only where the DNA matches it firmly. The size entry is marked missing in some rows and otherwise reads once, few, many or a size class.

v_call	d_call	j_call	clone_size	cdr3_length	cdr3_nt	cdr3_aa
TRBV9	NA	TRBJ2-3	NA	15	TGTGCCAGCAGCGGTACTAGCCCAGGCACAGATACGCAGTATTTT	CASSGTSPGTDTQYF
TRBV28	NA	TRBJ2-4	NA	17	TGTGCCAGCAGCCCCTTAAGTCAGGTATCGGCCAAAAACATTCAGTACTTC	CASSPLSQVSAKNIQYF
TRBV9	NA	TRBJ2-5	NA	14	TGTGCCAGCAGCGTAGAGGGGGGTCGGGAGACCCAGTACTTC	CASSVEGGRETQYF
TRBV19	NA	TRBJ1-1	NA	15	TGTGCCAGTAGTACCCCGGGACAAAAAGCCACTGAAGCTTTCTTT	CASSTPGQKATEAFF
TRBV11-2	NA	TRBJ2-7	NA	14	TGTGCCAGCAGCTTAGACGGCAGGGGATACGAGCAGTACTTC	CASSLDGRGYEQYF
TRBV5-6	NA	TRBJ1-1	NA	13	TGTGCCAGCAGCTTCGGGCTGGGCACTGAAGCTTTCTTT	CASSFGLGTEAFF
TRBV28	NA	TRBJ2-2	NA	13	TGTGCCAGCAGTTTATGGGCGGTCGGGGAGCTGTTTTTT	CASSLWAVGELFF
TRBV28	NA	TRBJ2-3	NA	12	TGTGCCAGCAGTATGCGGGGTGGGACGCAGTATTTT	CASSMRGGTQYF
TRBV7-8	NA	TRBJ1-6	NA	16	TGTGCCAGCAGCTTAGCGGCCCTAGGGAAAGAGTCACCCCTCCACTTT	CASSLAALGKESPLHF
TRBV29-1	NA	TRBJ2-1	NA	11	TGCAGCGTTGCCCCTTACAATGAGCAGTTCTTC	CSVAPYNEQFF
TRBV5-1	TRBD1	TRBJ2-1	NA	11	TGCGCCAGCACGACAGGGAATGAGCAGTTCTTC	CASTTGNEQFF
TRBV10-3	NA	TRBJ2-7	NA	15	TGTGCCATCAGTGAGTCCGCGGCCAGCTCCTACGAGCAGTACTTC	CAISESAASSYEQYF
TRBV10-3	TRBD2	TRBJ2-3	NA	16	TGTGCCATCAGTGATTACCCGGGACTAGCGGAGTATACGCAGTATTTT	CAISDYPGLAEYTQYF
TRBV7-8	TRBD2	TRBJ2-3	NA	15	TGTGCCAGCAGCTTTGTCGCGGGAGGGCCAGATACGCAGTATTTT	CASSFVAGGPDTQYF
TRBV28	TRBD2	TRBJ2-1	NA	16	TGTGCCAGCACTCTGGGGGGGATGGGCTCCTACAATGAGCAGTTCTTC	CASTLGGMGSYNEQFF
TRBV6-6	NA	TRBJ1-1	once	16	TGTGCCAGCAGTTATCCCGGGGGCAAGAAGCGAACTGAAGCTTTCTTT	CASSYPGGKKRTEAFF
TRBV5-4	NA	TRBJ1-4	once	14	TGTGCCAGCAGCTTCACAGGACATGATGAAAAACTGTTTTTT	CASSFTGHDEKLFF
TRBV2	TRBD2	TRBJ2-4	NA	16	TGTGCCAGCAGTGGTCTAGCGGATCTAGCCAAAAACATTCAGTACTTC	CASSGLADLAKNIQYF
TRBV7-8	NA	TRBJ2-2	NA	12	TGTGCCAGCAGCGCCGTCGTCGGGGAGCTGTTTTTT	CASSAVVGELFF
TRBV6-6	TRBD1	TRBJ2-7	NA	13	TGTGCCAGCAAGCTAAGGGGGCCGGACGAGCAGTACTTC	CASKLRGPDEQYF
TRBV28	TRBD1	TRBJ1-5	NA	18	TGTGCCAGCAGTTTTTTGAGGACAGGCATTCCTAGCAATCAGCCCCAGCATTTT	CASSFLRTGIPSNQPQHF
TRBV30	NA	TRBJ2-5	NA	14	TGTGCCTGGAACAAGAGGGATCTCCAAGAGACCCAGTACTTC	CAWNKRDLQETQYF
TRBV6-5	NA	TRBJ1-3	NA	13	TGTGCCAGCAGTCGAAACTCTGGAAACACCATATATTTT	CASSRNSGNTIYF
TRBV6-1	NA	TRBJ2-7	NA	15	TGTGCCAGCAGGGATAGAATTGGAGGCAGCTACGAGCAGTACTTC	CASRDRIGGSYEQYF
TRBV11-2	NA	TRBJ1-3	once	16	TGTGCCAGCAGCTTTAGATACGGGGGCTCTGGAAACACCATATATTTT	CASSFRYGGSGNTIYF
TRBV18	NA	TRBJ1-1	few	11	TGTGCCAGCTCAGCCAGTGATGAAGCTTTCTTT	CASSASDEAFF
TRBV5-1	NA	TRBJ2-3	NA	16	TGCGCCAGCAGCTTGGGGCAGGGATCGAGCACAGATACGCAGTATTTT	CASSLGQGSSTDTQYF